This T cell receptor (beta chain) was obtained from a study of tumor-infiltrating lymphocytes in primary liver carcinoma. Whole-study findings and limits: Tumors carried a top-250-clone fraction significantly exceeding that of blood (p = 0.039).

Unsorted bulk tissue (roughly 17-32 mg) underwent RNA and DNA co-extraction. Surgical resection treated primary liver carcinoma in the patients. Tumor regions sampled: superior, inferior, left, right poles, and centre. All tumor specimens exceeded 75% viable tumor cells. Starting material of 450 to 500 ng total RNA yielded TCR beta cDNA via a constant-region primer. Nested multiplex PCR, run for three rounds with slightly modified ARM-PCR, yielded TCR beta libraries. The study ran its first two PCR rounds for approximately 11 cycles each, using TRBV1-TRBV30 forward primers and a C-beta reverse primer. TCRdb analysed the multiplex PCR reads with MiXCR anew, one entry per CDR3 protein. The table shows some 190,000 distinct CDR3 sequences, with 85% occurring only once. CDR1 and CDR2 (germline): ENHRY, SYGVKD. CDR3 length: 13 residues. The V end lost 11 bases, the J end lost 4 bases, and 18 bases lay between the germline ends.

About this clonotype: What it binds is unknown.

The sample comprised tumor tissue from primary liver carcinoma. The TCR comes from a man aged 35 to 55 with primary liver carcinoma and hepatitis B virus infection. The chain uses TRBV10-3 and TRBJ2-7; maybe TRBD1 (5 bases). CDR3 bases: TGTGCCTCCCATACAGGTTCCCCATACGAGCAGTACTTC. As protein: CASHTGSPYEQYF.